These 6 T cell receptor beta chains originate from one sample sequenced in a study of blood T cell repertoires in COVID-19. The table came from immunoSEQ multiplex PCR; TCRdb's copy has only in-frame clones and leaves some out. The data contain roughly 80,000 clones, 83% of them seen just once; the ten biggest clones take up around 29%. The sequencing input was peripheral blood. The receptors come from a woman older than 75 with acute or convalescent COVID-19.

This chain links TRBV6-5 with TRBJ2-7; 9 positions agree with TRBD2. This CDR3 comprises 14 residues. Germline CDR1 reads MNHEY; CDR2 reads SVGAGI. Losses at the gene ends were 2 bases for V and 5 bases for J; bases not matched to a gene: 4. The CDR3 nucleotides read TGTGCCAGCAGTTACATGGCGGGAGGGGACGAGCAGTACTTC. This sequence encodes CASSYMAGGDEQYF.

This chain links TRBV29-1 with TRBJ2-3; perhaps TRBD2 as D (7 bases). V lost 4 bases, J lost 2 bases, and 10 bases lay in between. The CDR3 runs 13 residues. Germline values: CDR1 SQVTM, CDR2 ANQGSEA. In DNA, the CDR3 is TGCAGCGTTGTTGGGGGGGCCACAGATACGCAGTATTTT. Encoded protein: CSVVGGATDTQYF.

The CDR3 region has the DNA TGTGCCATCAGTGAGGGTGCAGTTGCGGGTAGCACAGATACGCAGTATTTT. Its translation is CAISEGAVAGSTDTQYF. The chain joins TRBV10-3 to TRBJ2-3; maybe TRBD2 (5 bases). Trimming shortened V by 2 bases and J by 0 bases, and 15 bases separated the two germline ends. CDR3 size: 17 residues. Per the germline V gene, CDR1 is ENHRY and CDR2 is SYGVKD.

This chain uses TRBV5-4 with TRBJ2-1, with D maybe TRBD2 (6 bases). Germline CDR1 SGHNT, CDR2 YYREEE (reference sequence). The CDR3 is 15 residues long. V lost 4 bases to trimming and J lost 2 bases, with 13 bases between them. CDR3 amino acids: CASSPRAGTYNEQFF. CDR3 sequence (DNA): TGTGCCAGCAGCCCGCGGGCGGGGACCTACAATGAGCAGTTCTTC.

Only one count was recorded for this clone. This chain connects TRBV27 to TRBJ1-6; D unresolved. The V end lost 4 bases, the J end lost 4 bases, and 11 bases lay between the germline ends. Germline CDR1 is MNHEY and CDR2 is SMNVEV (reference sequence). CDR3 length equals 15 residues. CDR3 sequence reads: CASSSKTGYNSPLHF. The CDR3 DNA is TGTGCCAGCAGTTCGAAGACGGGTTATAATTCACCCCTCCACTTT.

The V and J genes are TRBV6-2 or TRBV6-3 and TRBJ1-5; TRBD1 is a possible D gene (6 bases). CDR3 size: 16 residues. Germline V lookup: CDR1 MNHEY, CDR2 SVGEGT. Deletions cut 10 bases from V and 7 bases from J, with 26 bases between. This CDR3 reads CATIPAGASYWQPQHF. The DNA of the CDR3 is TGTGCCACCATCCCGGCGGGGGCCTCCTATTGGCAGCCCCAGCATTTT.